This T cell receptor beta chain is from a study of cytomegalovirus exposure and HLA in healthy donors. PCR was performed using 60 Vbeta and 13 Jbeta primers. TCRdb's table, derived via immunoSEQ multiplex PCR, lists solely in-frame clones and lacks some. The sample lists around 190,000 clones; around 82% were seen once. Overall study results and limits: In a later analysis, at a false discovery rate of 0.05, 16,951 TCR beta sequences matched HLA alleles. Later analysis showed most CMV-associated TCR beta chains appearing HLA-restricted. Within an earlier analysis, most TCR beta V segments proved productive either about 87% or about 30% of the time. Listed as cytomegalovirus-associated were 150 or so TCR beta chains.

This CDR3 comprises 16 residues. Germline lookup yields CDR1 LGHNA and CDR2 YNFKEQ. V was clipped by 3 bases and J by 1 base, with 14 bases between them. A note on this clone: As yet, its antigen is unknown.

This TCR was recovered from a woman in her thirties in good health and CMV-seronegative. The sample comprised PBMCs. The gene calls are TRBV4-2 and TRBJ2-3, with a possible D match to TRBD2 (6 bases). In DNA form, the CDR3 reads TGTGCCAGCAGCCACTACGATCCTAGCGGCACAGATACGCAGTATTTT. This gives the protein CASSHYDPSGTDTQYF.